This record concerns one T cell receptor beta chain sequence. This clonotype came up many times. Its antigen is currently not known. The junction does not match germline at one end; this may be a read error. A patient counted as having stable Graves' hyperthyroidism if no progression to ophthalmopathy occurred over 18 months of follow-up. Hyperthyroidism patients were newly diagnosed, had a disease duration of under 2 months, and were aged 18 to 65 years. Exclusion was applied to patients with uncontrolled infections, other autoimmune diseases, pregnancy or lactation. Clinical symptoms, serum thyroxine and TRAb, thyroid ultrasound, and orbital computed tomography formed the basis for the diagnoses. Ficoll-Paque density gradient centrifugation was used to isolate PBMCs from 8 to 10 ml of fresh peripheral blood. Total RNA was extracted with Trizol reagent, and quality was checked on an Agilent 2100 Bioanalyzer.

Looking up the germline V gene yields CDR1 KGHSH and CDR2 LQKENI. From the cysteine through the phenylalanine, the CDR3 covers 15 amino acids. The only DNA kept is the CDR3, 45 bases in frame from the first base. These data belong to a study of T cells in Graves' hyperthyroidism and ophthalmopathy (dated by TCRdb to about 2019). Some background on the complete study: Peripheral blood was collected at initial diagnosis, before any treatment. Whether ophthalmopathy could be predicted prospectively was tested in an independent validation cohort made up of roughly 20 hyperthyroidism patients plus 17 patients who later progressed to ophthalmopathy. Once sampling was done, hyperthyroidism patients were given methimazole at a starting dose of 30 mg daily, whereas ophthalmopathy patients were given high-dose intravenous methylprednisolone. A discovery cohort of around 98 patients, fewer than 50 with Graves' ophthalmopathy and 55 to 65 with stable Graves' hyperthyroidism, was used to find distinguishing TCR V-J signatures. The 75 to 100 discovery patients were randomly split 7:3 into training and test sets. In about 6 Graves' hyperthyroidism patients, the study also compared T-cell repertoires from thyroid tissue with T-cell repertoires from blood. The paper reports TCR Vbeta CDR3 sequencing of more than 120 peripheral blood samples: 40 or so ophthalmopathy, about 75 hyperthyroidism and around 17 progressor patients. Overall results and qualifications from the work: A model built on a 13 V-J signature distinguished ophthalmopathy from stable hyperthyroidism, reaching 87.88% sensitivity and 81% to 83% specificity in cross-validation and 80%/75% in testing. Sample size was not statistically predetermined, and investigators were not blinded to group allocation. Most expanded thyroid clonotypes (frequency above 0.001) were also detected in blood, a finding suggesting that blood repertoires may reflect thyroid immune responses. In validation, the model predicted progression to ophthalmopathy with 60% to 71% sensitivity and approximately 72% specificity, a median of approximately 6.7 months before onset.

The TCR beta CDR3 regions were amplified from the RNA transcripts. For the first round of RT-PCR on the TCR CDR3, the HTBI primer set was used together with the Qiagen OneStep RT-PCR kit. Libraries were constructed in a second round of multiplex PCR, after which size selection and purification were performed. Libraries were sequenced paired-end with 100 bp reads on an Illumina HiSeq2000. The published analysis was carried out like this. SOAPnuke was used to process the raw data, removing reads that contained adapters or uncalled bases, had a mean Phred below 15, or lacked an exact match to the constant primer or identifier. COPE v1.2.5 was used to merge high-quality paired reads, and clonotypes were defined as unique nucleotide sequences. MiTCR v1.1 was used to align clonotypes to the IMGT TRBV, TRBD and TRBJ reference segments. The analysis was restricted to V-J combinations with a frequency above 0.0001, which together covered 99% to 99.2% of the repertoires. A TCS score was defined as the ratio between F50 (clonal expansion) and ExV (chaos), using BLOSUM62-based TCRdist between CDR3 peptides within each V-J. Welch's t-statistics and random forest reduced 500 to 650 V-J features to about 13, which were used in a naive Bayes classifier (R e1071). TCRdb trimmed the raw reads at Q25, called clones with MiXCR and kept productive beta chains. Identical CDR3 protein sequences are pooled into one entry, listed with their most common genes and DNA. These V and J calls rely on TCRdb rather than the paper's analysis. Here the sample has 700,000 or so distinct CDR3 sequences; about 17% occur a single time. The top ten hold approximately 8% of the sample.

The receptor was derived from a man aged 18 to 30 with Graves' hyperthyroidism. The chain links TRBV18 with TRBJ1-1, and 7 junction bases match TRBD1. The sequenced material came from blood. The CDR3 region has the sequence CASSTETGENAEAFF. The nucleotide sequence is TGTGCCAGCTCAACAGAAACAGGGGAGAACGCTGAAGCTTTCTTT.